Following are 9 T cell receptor beta chains from one sample sequenced in a study of CD4 T cells in relation to SARS-CoV-2 and coronaviruses. The repertoire was sequenced with immunoSEQ multiplex PCR; TCRdb's copy has only in-frame clones and lacks some. This table has about 68,000 clones, more than 80% appearing once. Before the COVID-19 pandemic, during about 2011-2019, CD4+ T cells were taken from unexposed donors. The sequenced sample consisted of naive CD4+ T cells from PBMCs. The sample's subset: naive CD4+ T cells isolated by negative enrichment. The receptors originated from a human donor in good health.

The V and J genes are TRBV5-4 and TRBJ1-2; 8 nucleotides agree with TRBD1. V shed 4 bases and J 3 bases; nucleotides not matched to a gene: 8. This CDR3 comprises 15 residues. From germline, CDR1 is SGHNT and CDR2 YYREEE (reference sequence). The CDR3 is CASSLGQGGDYGYTF. CDR3 sequence (DNA): TGTGCCAGCAGCCTCGGACAGGGTGGCGACTATGGCTACACCTTC.

This chain connects TRBV28 to TRBJ1-2, with 7 bases aligning to TRBD1. V was clipped by 8 bases and J by 3 bases; unmatched bases: 9. Germline-derived CDR1 and CDR2 are MDHEN and SYDVKM. The CDR3 is 14 residues long. The CDR3 region has the DNA TGTGCCAGCGCTACGACAGGGATGGACTATGGCTACACCTTC. Translation: CASATTGMDYGYTF.

This chain connects TRBV9 to TRBJ1-1; D may be TRBD1 (5 bases). The CDR3 consists of 15 residues. Trimming cost V 1 base and J 7 bases, with 17 bases left between them. Germline assignment: CDR1 SGDLS and CDR2 YYNGEE. CDR3 in amino acids: CASSVLDASGGEAFF. Written as DNA, the CDR3 is TGTGCCAGCAGCGTACTTGACGCCTCGGGGGGTGAAGCTTTCTTT.

The CDR3 region is CASSTTSGGYEQYF. The CDR3 coding sequence is TGTGCCAGCAGCACGACTAGCGGGGGATACGAGCAGTACTTC. J is TRBJ2-7 and V is TRBV2; 12 bases are shared with TRBD2. Trimming cost V 6 bases and J 4 bases; bases outside gene matches: 4. The V gene's germline CDR1 is SNHLY and CDR2 FYNNEI. This CDR3 comprises 14 residues.

This chain connects TRBV5-1 to TRBJ2-7; D call uncertain. The CDR3 runs to 14 residues. Trimming removed 0 bases from V and 4 bases from J, with 11 bases in between. Germline V lookup: CDR1 SGHRS, CDR2 YFSETQ. CDR3 residues: CASSLEIPRYEQYF. CDR3 coding DNA: TGCGCCAGCAGCTTGGAAATACCGAGATACGAGCAGTACTTC. The full variable domain, completed using reference TRBV5-1 and TRBJ2-7, is KAGVTQTPRYLIKTRGQQVTLSCSPISGHRSVSWYQQTPGQGLQFLFEYFSETQRNKGNFPGRFSGRQFSNSRSEMNVSTLELGDSALYLCASSLEIPRYEQYFGPGTRLTVT.

The gene calls are TRBV29-1 and TRBJ1-5; the D is unclear. Germline V gene lookup returns CDR1 SQVTM and CDR2 ANQGSEA. The CDR3 extends over 14 amino acids. Trimming took off 4 bases at V and 0 bases at J, with 10 bases between the two ends. CDR3 protein: CSVGGRDSNQPQHF. Written as DNA, the CDR3 is TGCAGCGTTGGCGGTAGGGATAGCAATCAGCCCCAGCATTTT.

The chain couples TRBV28 to TRBJ2-1, with 9 bases identical to TRBD1. In germline, CDR1 is MDHEN, CDR2 SYDVKM. V shed 11 bases and J 5 bases; nucleotides not matched to a gene: 10. This CDR3 comprises 14 residues. In nucleotides, the CDR3 is TGTGCCGGACAGGGGACGAGGGGGGACAATGAGCAGTTCTTC. Translating it yields CAGQGTRGDNEQFF.

This clone was detected once. The gene calls are TRBV9 and TRBJ2-1; D not certain. The CDR3 totals 12 residues. Trimming shortened V by 4 bases and J by 8 bases, and 10 bases separated the two germline ends. The V gene's germline CDR1 is SGDLS and CDR2 YYNGEE. The CDR3 loop reads CASSFSSDEQFF. For the CDR3, the DNA is TGTGCCAGCAGCTTTAGCTCCGATGAGCAGTTCTTC. Full variable domain (remainder filled in from reference TRBV9 and TRBJ2-1): DSGVTQTPKHLITATGQRVTLRCSPRSGDLSVYWYQQSLDQGLQFLIQYYNGEERAKGNILERFSAQQFPDLHSELNLSSLELGDSALYFCASSFSSDEQFFGPGTRLTVL.

The chain recombines TRBV6-5 with TRBJ2-1; D is possibly TRBD1 or TRBD2 (5 bases each). Trimming cost V 6 bases and J 2 bases, with 11 bases left between them. Germline V gene lookup returns CDR1 MNHEY and CDR2 SVGAGI. CDR3 length: 14 residues. The CDR3 sequence is CASRRGQTYNEQFF. For the CDR3, the DNA is TGTGCCAGCAGGAGGGGCCAGACCTACAATGAGCAGTTCTTC.